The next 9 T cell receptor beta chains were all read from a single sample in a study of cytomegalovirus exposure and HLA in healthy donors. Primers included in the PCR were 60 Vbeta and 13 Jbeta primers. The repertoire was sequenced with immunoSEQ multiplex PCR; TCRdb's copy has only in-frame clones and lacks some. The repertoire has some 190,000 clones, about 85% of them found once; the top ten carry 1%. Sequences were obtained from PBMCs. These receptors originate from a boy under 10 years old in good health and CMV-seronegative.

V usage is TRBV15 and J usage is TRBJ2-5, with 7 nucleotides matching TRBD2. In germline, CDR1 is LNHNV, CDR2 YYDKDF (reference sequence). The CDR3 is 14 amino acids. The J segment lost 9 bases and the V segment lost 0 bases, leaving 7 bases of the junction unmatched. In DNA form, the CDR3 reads TGTGCCACCAGCAGAGATAGTGGGGGAGGGGCCCAGTACTTC. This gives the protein CATSRDSGGGAQYF.

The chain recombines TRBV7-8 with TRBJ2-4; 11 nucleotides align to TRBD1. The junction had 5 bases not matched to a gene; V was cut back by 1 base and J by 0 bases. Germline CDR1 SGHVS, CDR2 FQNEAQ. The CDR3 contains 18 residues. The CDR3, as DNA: TGTGCCAGCAGCTTAGGGACAGGGGGCCGTTTAGCCAAAAACATTCAGTACTTC. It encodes CASSLGTGGRLAKNIQYF.

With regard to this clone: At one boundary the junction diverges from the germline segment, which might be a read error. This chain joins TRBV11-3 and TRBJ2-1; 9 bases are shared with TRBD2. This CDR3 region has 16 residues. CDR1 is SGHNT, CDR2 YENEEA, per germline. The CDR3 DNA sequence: TGTGCCAGCAGCCAGGGACTAGCTGGAGGGTACACTGAGCAGTTCTTC. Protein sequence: CASSQGLAGGYTEQFF. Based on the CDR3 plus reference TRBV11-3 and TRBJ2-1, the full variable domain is EAGVVQSPRYKIIEKKQPVAFWCNPISGHNTLYWYLQNLGQGPELLIRYENEEAVDDSQLPKDRFSAERLKGVDSTLKIQPAELGDSAVYLCASSQGLAGGYTEQFFGPGTRLTVL.

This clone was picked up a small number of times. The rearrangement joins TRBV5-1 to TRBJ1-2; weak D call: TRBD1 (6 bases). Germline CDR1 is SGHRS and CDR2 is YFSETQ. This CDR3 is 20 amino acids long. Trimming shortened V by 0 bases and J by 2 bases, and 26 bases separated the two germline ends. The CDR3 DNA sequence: TGCGCCAGCAGCTTGGAACTAATGGGGGCCACCACCCGGGCAAACTATGGCTACACCTTC. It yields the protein CASSLELMGATTRANYGYTF.

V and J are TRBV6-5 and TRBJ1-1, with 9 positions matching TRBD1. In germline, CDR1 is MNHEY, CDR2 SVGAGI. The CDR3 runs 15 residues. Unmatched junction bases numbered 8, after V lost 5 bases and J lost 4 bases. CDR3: CASSVLQGAATEAFF. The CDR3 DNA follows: TGTGCCAGCAGTGTCCTACAGGGGGCGGCCACTGAAGCTTTCTTT.

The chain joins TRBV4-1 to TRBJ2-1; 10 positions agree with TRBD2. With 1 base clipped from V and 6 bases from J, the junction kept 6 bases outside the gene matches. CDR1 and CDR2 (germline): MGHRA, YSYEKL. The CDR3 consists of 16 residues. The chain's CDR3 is CASSQVAAGGFNEQFF. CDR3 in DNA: TGCGCCAGCAGCCAAGTAGCAGCGGGGGGGTTCAATGAGCAGTTCTTC.

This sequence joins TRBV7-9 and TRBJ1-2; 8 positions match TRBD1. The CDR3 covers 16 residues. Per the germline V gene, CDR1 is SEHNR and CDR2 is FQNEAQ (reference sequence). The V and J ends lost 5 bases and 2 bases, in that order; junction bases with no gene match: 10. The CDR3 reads CASSRPPDRGNYGYTF. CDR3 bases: TGTGCCAGCAGCCGACCCCCCGACAGGGGCAACTATGGCTACACCTTC.

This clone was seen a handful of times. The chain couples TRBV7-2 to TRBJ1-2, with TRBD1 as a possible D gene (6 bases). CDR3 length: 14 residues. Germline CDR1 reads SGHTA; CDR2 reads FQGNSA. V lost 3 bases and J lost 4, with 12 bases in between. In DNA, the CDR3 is TGTGCCAGCAGCTTCGACAGGAGTGGCTATGGCTACACCTTC. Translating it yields CASSFDRSGYGYTF.

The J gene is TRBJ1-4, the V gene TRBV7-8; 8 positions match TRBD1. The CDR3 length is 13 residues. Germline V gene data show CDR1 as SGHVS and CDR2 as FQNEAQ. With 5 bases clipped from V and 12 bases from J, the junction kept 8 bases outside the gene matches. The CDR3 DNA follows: TGTGCCAGCAGCCAAATCACAGGGGGTGAACTGTTTTTT. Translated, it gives CASSQITGGELFF.